The 22 T cell receptor beta chains in this list originate from one sample, sequenced in a study of cytomegalovirus exposure and HLA in healthy donors. It was with 60 Vbeta and 13 Jbeta primers that the PCR ran. Assay used: immunoSEQ multiplex PCR; TCRdb lists only in-frame clones, some missing. The repertoire holds 150,000 to 200,000 clones, with roughly four fifths as singletons. Sequenced sample: PBMCs. These receptors all stem from a woman younger than 35 in good health and CMV-seropositive.

The V gene is TRBV28, the J gene TRBJ1-4; tentative D call: TRBD1 (6 bases). The germline V gene encodes CDR1 MDHEN and CDR2 SYDVKM. Trimming took 5 bases from V and 1 from J, leaving 14 bases between them. CDR3 size: 16 residues. The CDR3 loop reads CASSLLGTLTNEKLFF. DNA for the CDR3: TGTGCCAGCAGTCTTCTCGGGACATTAACTAATGAAAAACTGTTTTTT. The whole variable domain, filled in from reference TRBV28 and TRBJ1-4, reads DVKVTQSSRYLVKRTGEKVFLECVQDMDHENMFWYRQDPGLGLRLIYFSYDVKMKEKGDIPEGYSVSREKKERFSLILESASTNQTSMYLCASSLLGTLTNEKLFFGSGTQLSVL.

The CDR3 nucleotides read TGTGCCAGCAGTAGGGACAGGGGTGTCGTCTATGGCTACACCTTC. Protein product: CASSRDRGVVYGYTF. V usage is TRBV5-6 and J usage is TRBJ1-2, with 10 bases that match TRBD1. Germline loops: CDR1 SGHDT, CDR2 YYEEEE. This CDR3 comprises 15 residues. J gave up 4 bases and V 5 bases, and 8 bases lay outside the gene matches. The whole variable domain, filled in from reference TRBV5-6 and TRBJ1-2, reads DAGVTQSPTHLIKTRGQQVTLRCSPKSGHDTVSWYQQALGQGPQFIFQYYEEEERQRGNFPDRFSGHQFPNYSSELNVNALLLGDSALYLCASSRDRGVVYGYTFGSGTRLTVV.

This chain connects TRBV21-1 to TRBJ1-5. TRBV21-1 constitutes a pseudogene. The CDR3 runs to 16 residues. As DNA, the CDR3 is TGTGCCAGCAGCTCGACGGGGGAATATAGCAATCAGCCCCAGCATTTT. This gives the protein CASSSTGEYSNQPQHF.

The chain combines TRBV13 with TRBJ2-3; the match to TRBD2 covers 10 bases. Germline CDR1 and CDR2: PRHDT and FYEKMQ (reference sequence). Trimming cost V 2 bases and J 1 base; bases outside gene matches: 6. The CDR3 length is 17 residues. CDR3 in amino acids: CASSLRLAGQGTDTQYF. The CDR3 DNA reads as TGTGCCAGCAGCTTACGACTAGCGGGTCAAGGCACAGATACGCAGTATTTT. Full variable domain (outside the CDR3, taken from reference TRBV13 and TRBJ2-3): AAGVIQSPRHLIKEKRETATLKCYPIPRHDTVYWYQQGPGQDPQFLISFYEKMQSDKGSIPDRFSAQQFSDYHSELNMSSLELGDSALYFCASSLRLAGQGTDTQYFGPGTRLTVL.

The gene calls are TRBV5-4 and TRBJ2-7, with TRBD2 identical over 12 bases. The CDR3 runs to 16 residues. Germline V gene sequence: CDR1 SGHNT, CDR2 YYREEE (reference sequence). V was clipped by 4 bases and J by 6 bases; unmatched bases: 11. CDR3 amino acids: CASSPSLAGGPSEQYF. CDR3 sequence (DNA): TGTGCCAGCAGCCCTAGCCTAGCGGGGGGGCCTAGCGAGCAGTACTTC. The full variable domain, its missing parts supplied by reference TRBV5-4 and TRBJ2-7, is ETGVTQSPTHLIKTRGQQVTLRCSSQSGHNTVSWYQQALGQGPQFIFQYYREEENGRGNFPPRFSGLQFPNYSSELNVNALELDDSALYLCASSPSLAGGPSEQYFGPGTRLTVT.

This rearrangement joins TRBV14 to TRBJ1-4, with D perhaps matching TRBD1 (5 bases). This CDR3 contains 16 residues. Germline V gives CDR1 SGHDN, CDR2 FVKESK. Deletions cut 0 bases from V and 8 bases from J, with 16 bases between. CDR3 sequence reads: CASSQDRRGSYEKLFF. The DNA for the CDR3 is TGTGCCAGCAGCCAAGATCGTCGGGGGTCCTACGAAAAACTGTTTTTT.

The V call is TRBV7-3, the J call TRBJ2-7, with 9 nucleotides matching TRBD1. This CDR3 region has 16 residues. V gave up 0 bases and J gave up 5 bases; unmatched junction bases: 8. Germline CDR1 and CDR2: SGHTA and FQGTGA. In nucleotides, the CDR3 is TGTGCCAGCAGCTTAACGGGGAGGACAGGGGTCGACGAGCAGTACTTC. This codes for CASSLTGRTGVDEQYF.

This chain uses TRBV10-3 with TRBJ2-5, with TRBD2 as a possible D gene (5 bases). Per the germline V gene, CDR1 is ENHRY and CDR2 is SYGVKD. This CDR3 comprises 13 residues. Trimming took 4 bases from V and 1 from J, leaving 7 bases between them. In DNA form, the CDR3 reads TGTGCCATCAGTGTTACTAGCCAAGAGACCCAGTACTTC. Encoded protein: CAISVTSQETQYF.

The V call is TRBV6-6, the J call TRBJ2-3; TRBD1 agrees at 7 bases. Germline CDR1 reads MNHNY; CDR2 reads SVGAGI (reference sequence). The CDR3 is 15 residues long. V trimming: 7 bases; J trimming: 2 bases; junction bases outside the gene matches: 9. CDR3 sequence (DNA): TGTGCCAGCATGGTTGGCAGGGGGTCCACAGATACGCAGTATTTT. The encoded protein is CASMVGRGSTDTQYF.

In DNA, the CDR3 is TGTGCCAGCAGCTCCCGGGACAGGGTCCGTGGCTACACCTTC. Translated: CASSSRDRVRGYTF. The chain is built from TRBV7-9 and TRBJ1-2; 9 bases match TRBD1. Germline V gene sequence: CDR1 SEHNR, CDR2 FQNEAQ (reference sequence). V gave up 4 bases and J gave up 7 bases; unmatched junction bases: 7. This CDR3 region has 14 residues.

The chain couples TRBV28 to TRBJ1-6; TRBD1 agrees at 7 bases. The ends lost 4 bases at V and 3 bases at J; junction bases unmatched: 3. The CDR3 has 15 amino acids. Germline V gene lookup returns CDR1 MDHEN and CDR2 SYDVKM. CDR3: CASSSAGGYNSPLHF. CDR3 bases: TGTGCCAGCAGTTCGGCAGGGGGCTATAATTCACCCCTCCACTTT.

The genes are TRBV6-1 and TRBJ1-1; 7 bases line up with TRBD1. This CDR3 is built from 15 residues. Germline V CDR1 and CDR2: MNHNS, SASEGT. The junction had 11 bases not matched to a gene; V was cut back by 6 bases and J by 4 bases. The DNA for the CDR3 is TGTGCCAGCAGGCCTAACCTTCAGGGGGTCACTGAAGCTTTCTTT. Translated, it gives CASRPNLQGVTEAFF.

The V call is TRBV28, the J call TRBJ2-1, with 13 nucleotides matching TRBD2. The J segment lost 6 bases and the V segment lost 1 base, leaving 9 bases of the junction unmatched. The CDR3 totals 18 residues. Germline CDR1 MDHEN, CDR2 SYDVKM. CDR3 loop: CASSLYRTSGGPANEQFF. As DNA, the CDR3 is TGTGCCAGCAGTTTATACCGGACTAGCGGGGGTCCTGCCAATGAGCAGTTCTTC.

The chain has TRBV27 and TRBJ2-7; no clear D. V lost 3 bases and J 0 bases, leaving 9 bases between the germline ends. The germline V gene encodes CDR1 MNHEY and CDR2 SMNVEV (reference sequence). The CDR3 contains 14 residues. CDR3 region: CASSFTAGSYEQYF. In DNA, the CDR3 is TGTGCCAGCAGTTTTACCGCAGGCTCCTACGAGCAGTACTTC.

V gene TRBV19 combines with J gene TRBJ2-1, with TRBD2 matching 13 bases. The germline V gene has CDR1 LNHDA and CDR2 SQIVND (reference sequence). The CDR3 is made up of 18 amino acids. With 6 bases clipped from V and 0 bases from J, the junction kept 8 bases outside the gene matches. CDR3 loop: CASSPRLAGGGSYNEQFF. CDR3 bases: TGTGCCAGTAGCCCCCGACTAGCGGGGGGTGGCTCCTACAATGAGCAGTTCTTC.

The chain links TRBV10-2 to TRBJ2-7, with D uncertain. Trimming removed 10 bases at V and 2 bases at J, with 18 bases between. The CDR3 totals 14 residues. From germline, CDR1 is WSHSY and CDR2 SAAADI. In nucleotides, the CDR3 is TGCGCCACCGTCGCAATACTTTCGGCCTACGAGCAGTACTTC. The encoded protein is CATVAILSAYEQYF.

The chain links TRBV7-9 to TRBJ1-2; 12 nucleotides match TRBD1. The trim removed 3 bases at V and 4 bases at J, leaving 12 bases unmatched. The germline gives CDR1 SEHNR, CDR2 FQNEAQ (reference sequence). The CDR3 has 18 residues. The CDR3 loop reads CASSFRDRGPEVSYGYTF. The CDR3 bases are TGTGCCAGCAGCTTCCGGGACAGGGGGCCTGAGGTATCCTATGGCTACACCTTC.

The CDR3 DNA reads TGTGCCAGCAGTCTGGGGTACAGGAACAATGAGCAGTTCTTC. Amino acids: CASSLGYRNNEQFF. The chain couples TRBV6-5 to TRBJ2-1; TRBD1 is a possible D gene (5 bases). This CDR3 comprises 14 residues. Germline CDR1 is MNHEY and CDR2 is SVGAGI. V lost 5 bases, J lost 5 bases, and 13 bases lay in between.

This rearrangement joins TRBV4-1 to TRBJ1-4; D perhaps matches TRBD1 (5 bases). The CDR3 extends over 16 amino acids. From germline, CDR1 is MGHRA and CDR2 YSYEKL. Trimming removed 1 base from V and 0 bases from J, with 9 bases in between. As DNA, the CDR3 is TGCGCCAGCAGCCAAGGGCAGGGTCCAACTAATGAAAAACTGTTTTTT. Its protein is CASSQGQGPTNEKLFF.

The J gene is TRBJ1-1, the V gene TRBV2; no definite D call. Germline loops: CDR1 SNHLY, CDR2 FYNNEI. V shed 10 bases and J shed 7 bases, with 19 bases lying between them. The CDR3 totals 13 residues. The CDR3 protein is CATSVGFGDEAFF. CDR3 DNA sequence: TGTGCCACCAGCGTGGGGTTCGGGGATGAAGCTTTCTTT.

The rearrangement uses TRBV19 and TRBJ2-1; the D gene is possibly TRBD1 (6 bases). Germline CDR1 and CDR2: LNHDA and SQIVND (reference sequence). The CDR3 runs 12 residues. V dropped 9 bases and J dropped 6 bases, with 12 bases sitting between them. CDR3 in DNA: TGTGCCAGCACGACAGGAGGCAATGAGCAGTTCTTC. Its protein product is CASTTGGNEQFF.

V usage is TRBV4-3 and J usage is TRBJ2-3, with 12 bases matching TRBD2. The V gene end was trimmed by 7 bases and the J gene end by 1 base; junction bases not matched to a gene: 6. Germline V gives CDR1 LGHNA, CDR2 YSLEER. This CDR3 comprises 16 residues. The CDR3 sequence is CASKCPSGGGTDTQYF. As DNA, the CDR3 is TGCGCCAGCAAATGCCCTAGCGGGGGGGGCACAGATACGCAGTATTTT.